One and the same sample provided the 15 T cell receptor beta chains below, sequenced in a study of T cell changes during pregnancy in multiple sclerosis. Profiled with immunoSEQ multiplex PCR; TCRdb holds only in-frame clones, not every one. The profile shows tens of thousands of clones, 93% of them singletons. The sample in question was CD8+ T cells from peripheral blood mononuclear cells, obtained in the third trimester of pregnancy. Receptors were obtained from a female donor with multiple sclerosis, enrolled in a pregnancy study.

The rearrangement joins TRBV5-4 to TRBJ2-7, with D possibly being TRBD2 (5 bases). Germline loops: CDR1 SGHNT, CDR2 YYREEE (reference sequence). V was shortened by 2 bases and J by 6 bases, with 9 bases between the two germline ends. The CDR3 consists of 12 residues. CDR3 loop: CASSLVGSEQYF. CDR3 DNA: TGTGCCAGCAGCTTAGTAGGGAGCGAGCAGTACTTC.

The chain employs TRBV4-1 and TRBJ2-1; weak D call: TRBD2 (6 bases). CDR3 length: 15 residues. Germline CDR1 and CDR2: MGHRA and YSYEKL. Trimming removed 3 bases from V and 8 bases from J, with 17 bases in between. CDR3 in amino acids: CASSHSTGAGDEQFF. The CDR3 bases are TGCGCCAGCAGCCATTCTACGGGAGCGGGCGATGAGCAGTTCTTC.

This clone was observed a handful of times. The chain employs TRBV7-9 and TRBJ1-1; 7 bases are shared with TRBD1. The CDR3 sequence is 13 residues long. Germline lookup yields CDR1 SEHNR and CDR2 FQNEAQ (reference sequence). V shed 11 bases and J 2 bases; nucleotides not matched to a gene: 8. CDR3: CAFGQVSNTEAFF. In nucleotides, the CDR3 is TGTGCCTTTGGACAGGTCTCAAACACTGAAGCTTTCTTT.

The V call is TRBV7-9, the J call TRBJ2-7, with a tentative D call TRBD2 (5 bases). The germline V and J ends were trimmed by 1 base and 5 bases, with 9 bases remaining between them. The CDR3 contains 13 residues. Germline CDR1 and CDR2: SEHNR and FQNEAQ (reference sequence). CDR3 nucleotide sequence: TGTGCCAGCAGCTTAGTGGGAGTCAACGAGCAGTACTTC. Translated, it gives CASSLVGVNEQYF.

The rearrangement uses TRBV27 and TRBJ1-2; possible D gene TRBD1, 5 bases. Germline CDR1 is MNHEY and CDR2 is SMNVEV (reference sequence). CDR3 length: 13 amino acids. Trimming removed 6 bases from V and 8 bases from J, with 16 bases in between. The CDR3 here is CASSVGVSRGYTF. The DNA for the CDR3 is TGTGCCAGCAGCGTAGGGGTGTCCCGAGGCTACACCTTC.

The V call is TRBV4-1, the J call TRBJ1-5; 7 bases fit TRBD1. V lost 5 bases to trimming and J lost 1 base; unmatched junction nucleotides: 2. Germline values: CDR1 MGHRA, CDR2 YSYEKL. The CDR3 totals 14 residues. CDR3 nucleotide sequence: TGCGCCAGCAGCTCGGGACAGAGCAATCAGCCCCAGCATTTT. Amino acids: CASSSGQSNQPQHF.

The CDR3 sequence is CASSYTGGYQETQYF. DNA for the CDR3: TGTGCCAGCAGTTATACAGGGGGTTACCAAGAGACCCAGTACTTC. The chain uses TRBV5-6 and TRBJ2-5, with TRBD1 matching over 8 bases. Germline trimming cut 5 bases from V and 0 bases from J; bases unmatched to any gene: 6. Germline CDR1 SGHDT, CDR2 YYEEEE. The CDR3 length is 15 residues. The entire variable domain, with the rest obtained from reference TRBV5-6 and TRBJ2-5, is as follows: DAGVTQSPTHLIKTRGQQVTLRCSPKSGHDTVSWYQQALGQGPQFIFQYYEEEERQRGNFPDRFSGHQFPNYSSELNVNALLLGDSALYLCASSYTGGYQETQYFGPGTRLLVL.

The chain is built from TRBV4-1 and TRBJ2-7; the match to TRBD2 covers 8 bases. Losses at the gene ends were 0 bases for V and 2 bases for J; bases not matched to a gene: 6. The CDR3 sequence is 16 residues long. CDR1 MGHRA and CDR2 YSYEKL come from the germline V gene. CDR3 amino acids: CASSQDTREVTYEQYF. The CDR3 bases are TGCGCCAGCAGCCAAGATACGCGGGAGGTCACCTACGAGCAGTACTTC.

The chain is built from TRBV13 and TRBJ1-1; 9 bases fit TRBD1. Trimming at V came to 3 bases and at J to 6 bases, leaving 2 bases not matched to a gene. The CDR3 contains 13 residues. Germline CDR1 and CDR2: PRHDT and FYEKMQ (reference sequence). In nucleotides, the CDR3 is TGTGCCAGCAGCTTGAGACAGGGGGCTGAAGCTTTCTTT. Translation gives CASSLRQGAEAFF.

V usage is TRBV27 and J usage is TRBJ1-5, with 8 positions matching TRBD1. Trimming took 2 bases from V and 4 from J; bases not matched to a gene: 10. CDR1 and CDR2 from the germline V gene are MNHEY and SMNVEV (reference sequence). The CDR3 runs 17 residues. The CDR3 DNA is TGTGCCAGCAGTTTAAGTTATGTGGGACAGGATAATCAGCCCCAGCATTTT. Encoded protein: CASSLSYVGQDNQPQHF.

V usage is TRBV28 and J usage is TRBJ1-1; D perhaps matches TRBD1 (5 bases). V was shortened by 5 bases and J by 5 bases, with 12 bases between the two germline ends. Looked up from germline, CDR1 is MDHEN and CDR2 is SYDVKM. The CDR3 loop spans 13 amino acids. Here the CDR3 DNA reads TGTGCCAGCAGTCCAGGGAAGGTTACTGAAGCTTTCTTT. Its translation is CASSPGKVTEAFF.

The CDR3 coding sequence is TGTGCCAGCAGCTTCTCTGGCGGGGAGGCGTACTTC. Protein product: CASSFSGGEAYF. This chain links TRBV7-9 with TRBJ2-7; D might be TRBD2 (6 bases). Germline V CDR1 and CDR2: SEHNR, FQNEAQ (reference sequence). Trimming stripped 3 bases from V and 12 bases from J, with 15 bases between. This CDR3 has 12 amino acids.

The chain joins TRBV5-4 to TRBJ1-2, with TRBD1 matching over 8 bases. CDR3 length equals 14 residues. The ends lost 3 bases at V and 4 bases at J; junction bases unmatched: 5. Germline CDR1 is SGHNT and CDR2 is YYREEE (reference sequence). Here the CDR3 DNA reads TGTGCCAGCAGCTCCATCGGGACAGGCTATGGCTACACCTTC. Translated: CASSSIGTGYGYTF.

The chain carries TRBV28 and TRBJ2-7, with 10 bases lining up with TRBD1. Germline-derived CDR1 and CDR2 are MDHEN and SYDVKM. The CDR3 is made up of 17 amino acids. V shed 3 bases and J 2 bases; nucleotides not matched to a gene: 10. CDR3 sequence reads: CASSFFPGTGVTYEQYF. CDR3 coding DNA: TGTGCCAGCAGTTTTTTCCCCGGGACAGGGGTAACCTACGAGCAGTACTTC. The variable domain in full, completed from reference TRBV28 and TRBJ2-7, reads DVKVTQSSRYLVKRTGEKVFLECVQDMDHENMFWYRQDPGLGLRLIYFSYDVKMKEKGDIPEGYSVSREKKERFSLILESASTNQTSMYLCASSFFPGTGVTYEQYFGPGTRLTVT.

The gene calls are TRBV21-1 and TRBJ2-5; whether TRBD1, the table's D call, matches the DNA was not checked. TRBV21-1 is shown as a pseudogene. CDR3 size: 18 residues. CDR3 loop: CASSRGAQGGPAQETQYF. CDR3 nucleotide sequence: TGTGCCAGCAGCCGAGGGGCACAGGGGGGCCCGGCTCAAGAGACCCAGTACTTC.